This T cell receptor beta chain was obtained from a study of blood T cell repertoires in COVID-19. Study overall: Researchers got acute and convalescent COVID-19 samples from the United States, Italy and Spain.

Enrolment of Seattle patients took place during active infection, and they were followed longitudinally. Authors' data handling: Amplifying reference gene primers gave estimates of nucleated cell counts. TCRdb's table, derived via immunoSEQ multiplex PCR, lists solely in-frame clones and lacks some. Clone size and the V and J calls come from that table; the DNA yielded D and trimming. The sample contains 150,000 to 200,000 clones, roughly 87% of which appear only once. The CDR3 has 14 amino acids. Trimming left V 1 base short and J 2 bases short, with 9 bases between. Germline CDR1 reads KGHSH; CDR2 reads LQKENI. This clone appeared a single time.

The chain joins TRBV18 to TRBJ2-7, with a weak D call TRBD1 (6 bases). Sample: peripheral blood. The clonotype originates from a woman in her seventies with COVID-19, enrolled during active disease. CDR3: CASSPRRGPYEQYF. In DNA form, the CDR3 reads TGTGCCAGCTCACCACGCAGGGGACCCTACGAGCAGTACTTC.